The 24 T cell receptor beta chains below come from one sample, sequenced in a study of Ad26.COV2.S vaccination and SARS-CoV-2 variants. Profiled with immunoSEQ multiplex PCR; TCRdb holds only in-frame clones, not every one. The sample lists 400,000 to 500,000 clones, 89% occurring once. Documented treatment: over 15 received Ad26.COV2.S at low or high dose, single or two shots; 5 received placebo; per-sample allocation not given. Samples analyzed were those drawn on day 63 after the first vaccine or placebo injection. Material: peripheral blood, obtained in a trial of Ad26.COV2.S vaccine versus placebo. The receptors derive from a person aged 18 to 65 who received the Ad26.COV2.S COVID-19 vaccine or a placebo.

This clone was detected once. This chain connects TRBV30 to TRBJ1-2, with D perhaps TRBD1 (5 bases). Germline V gives CDR1 GTSNPN, CDR2 SVGIG (reference sequence). Trimming removed 4 bases at V and 6 bases at J, with 15 bases between. CDR3 size: 13 residues. This chain's CDR3 is CAWIPGLGDGYTF. DNA of the CDR3: TGTGCCTGGATTCCAGGGCTAGGGGATGGCTACACCTTC.

This clone was seen once. This rearrangement joins TRBV6-5 to TRBJ2-2; TRBD2 aligns across 8 bases. CDR1 MNHEY and CDR2 SVGAGI come from the germline V gene. Trimming took 0 bases from V and 4 from J; bases not matched to a gene: 1. The CDR3 has 15 residues. The CDR3 loop is CASSYSSGVTGELFF. For the CDR3, the DNA is TGTGCCAGCAGTTACTCTAGCGGGGTCACCGGGGAGCTGTTTTTT.

This sequence joins TRBV11-3 and TRBJ2-2; a possible D gene is TRBD1 (6 bases). Trimming pared 6 bases from V and 0 bases from J, leaving 14 bases between. This CDR3 has 16 amino acids. Germline V CDR1 and CDR2: SGHNT, YENEEA. CDR3 protein: CASSRGHSANTGELFF. DNA of the CDR3: TGTGCCAGCAGTAGGGGACACTCAGCGAACACCGGGGAGCTGTTTTTT.

In this sample, this clone turned up once. Other DNA sequences from this sample encode an identical CDR3 as well. The chain joins TRBV19 to TRBJ2-5, with a weak D call TRBD2 (5 bases). CDR1 and CDR2 from the germline V gene are LNHDA and SQIVND (reference sequence). V lost 4 bases and J 5 bases, leaving 11 bases between the germline ends. This CDR3 is built from 13 residues. The CDR3 reads CASSTDGEETQYF. The CDR3 DNA reads as TGTGCCAGTAGTACCGACGGGGAGGAGACCCAGTACTTC.

CDR3 in DNA: TGTGCCAGCTCACCGGTACAGAGCTACGAGCAGTACTTC. Translated: CASSPVQSYEQYF. This sequence joins TRBV18 and TRBJ2-7, with D uncertain. Germline lookup yields CDR1 KGHSH and CDR2 LQKENI. This CDR3 region has 13 residues. V lost 3 bases and J 3 bases, leaving 9 bases between the germline ends.

V usage is TRBV6-6 and J usage is TRBJ1-2; possible D gene TRBD1, 6 bases. Trimming cost V 5 bases and J 0 bases, with 7 bases left between them. The CDR3 covers 13 residues. Germline CDR1 MNHNY, CDR2 SVGAGI (reference sequence). Here the CDR3 DNA reads TGTGCCAGCAGTGACAGGTCTAACTATGGCTACACCTTC. It is translated as CASSDRSNYGYTF.

The chain carries TRBV2 and TRBJ2-1; possible D gene TRBD2, 5 bases. CDR3 length: 13 residues. V was pared by 6 bases and J by 9 bases, with 15 bases between. The germline CDR1 and CDR2 sequences are SNHLY and FYNNEI. CDR3 sequence (DNA): TGTGCCAGCAGGCGTTCCTCCGGAGGTGAGCAGTTCTTC. The encoded protein is CASRRSSGGEQFF.

The chain recombines TRBV4-3 with TRBJ2-4; tentatively, D is TRBD2 (5 bases). There are 16 residues in the CDR3. Trimming left V 0 bases short and J 8 bases short, with 17 bases between. Germline V gene lookup returns CDR1 LGHNA and CDR2 YSLEER. The CDR3: CASSQEGPGSGDIQYF. The CDR3 DNA reads TGCGCCAGCAGCCAAGAAGGGCCGGGGAGTGGTGACATTCAGTACTTC.

The V and J genes are TRBV28 and TRBJ1-5; the D gene is possibly TRBD1 (5 bases). The CDR3 loop spans 15 amino acids. Trimming took off 5 bases at V and 7 bases at J, with 18 bases between the two ends. Per the germline V gene, CDR1 is MDHEN and CDR2 is SYDVKM. The CDR3 loop reads CASSGQVQVDQPQHF. The CDR3 DNA follows: TGTGCCAGCAGTGGGCAGGTACAGGTGGACCAGCCCCAGCATTTT.

The chain carries TRBV28 and TRBJ1-6, with TRBD1 as a possible D gene (5 bases). Trimming cost V 7 bases and J 0 bases, with 10 bases left between them. This CDR3 is 15 amino acids long. CDR1 is MDHEN, CDR2 SYDVKM, per germline. The DNA of the CDR3 is TGTGCCAGCACCCGGGGGAGCTCCTATAATTCACCCCTCCACTTT. Protein product: CASTRGSSYNSPLHF. The whole variable domain, filled in from reference TRBV28 and TRBJ1-6, reads DVKVTQSSRYLVKRTGEKVFLECVQDMDHENMFWYRQDPGLGLRLIYFSYDVKMKEKGDIPEGYSVSREKKERFSLILESASTNQTSMYLCASTRGSSYNSPLHFGNGTRLTVT.

The CDR3 is CASSSWTNTEAFF. The CDR3, as DNA: TGTGCCAGCAGCTCGTGGACGAACACTGAAGCTTTCTTT. The gene calls are TRBV11-3 and TRBJ1-1; D gene uncertain. This CDR3 region has 13 residues. The V gene's germline CDR1 is SGHNT and CDR2 YENEEA. Trimming cost V 4 bases and J 1 base, with 7 bases left between them.

Only a few counts were recorded for this clone. This chain connects TRBV6-4 to TRBJ2-1; D possibly corresponds to TRBD1 (6 bases). The CDR3 sequence is 14 residues long. CDR1 MRHNA and CDR2 SNTAGT come from the germline V gene. The V end was cut by 2 bases, the J end by 8 bases, with 13 bases between. CDR3 in amino acids: CASSDATGSYEQFF. The CDR3 nucleotides are TGTGCCAGCAGTGACGCAACAGGGTCGTATGAGCAGTTCTTC.

This clone was detected once. The chain uses TRBV5-1 and TRBJ1-2, with TRBD1 matching 8 bases. The CDR3 is 12 residues long. Germline values: CDR1 SGHRS, CDR2 YFSETQ. V shed 4 bases, J shed 8 bases, and the junction held 4 bases outside the gene matches. In DNA form, the CDR3 reads TGCGCCAGCAGCGAGGACAGGGCAGGCTACACCTTC. Its protein is CASSEDRAGYTF.

CDR3 sequence reads: CASSLPRGIGQPQHF. The DNA for the CDR3 is TGTGCCAGTAGTCTCCCTCGGGGCATAGGTCAGCCCCAGCATTTT. V is TRBV19 and J is TRBJ1-5, with D maybe TRBD1 (5 bases). Per the germline V gene, CDR1 is LNHDA and CDR2 is SQIVND (reference sequence). The CDR3 is made up of 15 amino acids. V dropped 5 bases and J dropped 6 bases, with 17 bases sitting between them.

The rearrangement links TRBV7-9 to TRBJ1-4; D gene ambiguous. This CDR3 has 14 residues. V lost 1 base and J 5 bases, leaving 8 bases between the germline ends. CDR1 is SEHNR, CDR2 FQNEAQ, per germline (reference sequence). CDR3 protein: CASSLGLYNEKLFF. CDR3 coding DNA: TGTGCCAGCAGCTTAGGGTTATACAATGAAAAACTGTTTTTT.

The CDR3 nucleotides are TGTGCCATCAGCCCGGGACAGGGACAAGAAGGAAGGCACTATGGCTACACCTTC. This gives the protein CAISPGQGQEGRHYGYTF. The chain uses TRBV10-3 and TRBJ1-2; 9 nucleotides match TRBD1. This CDR3 has 18 residues. CDR1 and CDR2 from the germline V gene are ENHRY and SYGVKD. Germline trimming cut 6 bases from V and 3 bases from J; bases unmatched to any gene: 17.

The V gene is TRBV24-1, the J gene TRBJ2-2; 8 bases align to TRBD1. The trim removed 5 bases at V and 5 bases at J, leaving 6 bases unmatched. The CDR3 is made up of 15 amino acids. Germline V gene sequence: CDR1 KGHDR, CDR2 SFDVKD. The CDR3 nucleotides are TGTGCCACCAGTGCCCCGACAGGGGAGACCGGGGAGCTGTTTTTT. This translates into CATSAPTGETGELFF.

This chain uses TRBV30 with TRBJ2-7; D may be TRBD1 (5 bases). Deletions cut 0 bases from V and 6 bases from J, with 12 bases between. The length of the CDR3 is 13 residues. The germline V gene has CDR1 GTSNPN and CDR2 SVGIG (reference sequence). Written as DNA, the CDR3 is TGTGCCTGGAGTGTACAGCAGGGCGCCGAGCAGTACGTC. Translated: CAWSVQQGAEQYV.

This clone has only a few counts. The CDR3 DNA reads as TGTGCCAGCAGTTGGGAAGGAGACGAGCAGTACTTC. It is translated as CASSWEGDEQYF. This chain joins TRBV25-1 and TRBJ2-7; D remains unclear. This CDR3 comprises 12 residues. Trimming took off 5 bases at V and 5 bases at J, with 10 bases between the two ends. Germline V gene data show CDR1 as MGHDK and CDR2 as SYGVNS.

V gene TRBV7-2 combines with J gene TRBJ2-5, with D possibly TRBD2 on 5 matching bases. Germline V gene lookup returns CDR1 SGHTA and CDR2 FQGNSA. The V end was cut by 5 bases, the J end by 5 bases, with 15 bases between. The length of the CDR3 is 14 residues. The CDR3 DNA reads as TGTGCCAGCAGCGGCAGAGGGTTTGTTGAGACCCAGTACTTC. Translation gives CASSGRGFVETQYF. The full variable domain, rest sourced from reference TRBV7-2 and TRBJ2-5, is GAGVSQSPSNKVTEKGKDVELRCDPISGHTALYWYRQSLGQGLEFLIYFQGNSAPDKSGLPSDRFSAERTGGSVSTLTIQRTQQEDSAVYLCASSGRGFVETQYFGPGTRLLVL.

The gene calls are TRBV18 and TRBJ2-1; D possibly uses TRBD1 or TRBD2 (6 bases each). Trimming took 3 bases from V and 10 from J, leaving 19 bases between them. CDR1 is KGHSH, CDR2 LQKENI, per germline. The CDR3 length is 15 residues. The CDR3 is CASSPRGAGAGEQFF. CDR3 in DNA: TGTGCCAGCTCACCCCGCGGGGCAGGGGCGGGAGAGCAGTTCTTC.

The chain is built from TRBV7-9 and TRBJ2-3; tentatively, D is TRBD2 (6 bases). Trimming stripped 5 bases from V and 3 bases from J, with 12 bases between. Germline CDR1 is SEHNR and CDR2 is FQNEAQ (reference sequence). The CDR3 is 14 amino acids. The CDR3 region is CASSPPAGTDTQYF. The CDR3 DNA sequence: TGTGCCAGCAGCCCCCCCGCGGGAACAGATACGCAGTATTTT.

The chain couples TRBV24-1 to TRBJ2-5, with 12 nucleotides matching TRBD2. The CDR3 spans 18 residues. Germline V gives CDR1 KGHDR, CDR2 SFDVKD. The J segment lost 5 bases and the V segment lost 3 bases, leaving 12 bases of the junction unmatched. The CDR3 sequence is CATSDPRASGRAGETQYF. CDR3 sequence (DNA): TGTGCCACCAGTGATCCAAGGGCTAGCGGGAGGGCAGGGGAGACCCAGTACTTC.

The chain combines TRBV5-4 with TRBJ2-5; D remains unclear. CDR3 length equals 15 residues. Trimming removed 2 bases at V and 2 bases at J, with 13 bases between. Germline V gives CDR1 SGHNT, CDR2 YYREEE (reference sequence). DNA of the CDR3: TGTGCCAGCAGCTTACGGCGGAATGGGCAAGAGACCCAGTACTTC. Translated: CASSLRRNGQETQYF. The full variable domain, completed using reference TRBV5-4 and TRBJ2-5, is ETGVTQSPTHLIKTRGQQVTLRCSSQSGHNTVSWYQQALGQGPQFIFQYYREEENGRGNFPPRFSGLQFPNYSSELNVNALELDDSALYLCASSLRRNGQETQYFGPGTRLLVL.